This T cell receptor beta chain stems from a study of blood T cell repertoires in COVID-19. This table comes from immunoSEQ multiplex PCR, and its TCRdb copy is limited to in-frame clones, with some not included. The sample contains 150,000 to 200,000 clones, 70% to 90% of which appear only once. From germline, CDR1 is KGHSH and CDR2 LQKENI. Trimming stripped 6 bases from V and 1 base from J, with 9 bases between. This CDR3 comprises 13 residues. The TCR comes from a man aged 40-49 years who had recovered from COVID-19. This chain uses TRBV18 with TRBJ2-5, with a weak D call TRBD2 (6 bases). Material for sequencing was peripheral blood. The CDR3 sequence is CASSRDFQETQYF. The CDR3 coding sequence is TGTGCCAGCTCCCGGGACTTCCAAGAGACCCAGTACTTC.